These 10 T cell receptor beta chains share one sample of origin, sequenced in a study of blood T cell repertoires in COVID-19. Measured with immunoSEQ multiplex PCR; TCRdb has only the in-frame clones, and not every one. The sample has about 43,000 clones; about 89% are singletons. Sequencing was performed on peripheral blood. The receptors shown here come from a human donor in a cohort sampled during active COVID-19.

The J gene is TRBJ2-7, the V gene TRBV7-2; 9 nucleotides match TRBD2. Germline V gives CDR1 SGHTA, CDR2 FQGNSA. V was pared by 0 bases and J by 3 bases, with 6 bases of the junction left unmatched. The CDR3 has 16 amino acids. The CDR3 DNA follows: TGTGCCAGCAGCTTAGCGATGGGACTAGCAGGCTACGAGCAGTACTTC. Translated, it gives CASSLAMGLAGYEQYF.

The chain carries TRBV19 and TRBJ2-1, with 11 bases that match TRBD2. Germline CDR1 LNHDA, CDR2 SQIVND (reference sequence). The CDR3 consists of 17 residues. V gave up 5 bases and J gave up 4 bases; unmatched junction bases: 10. The CDR3, as DNA: TGTGCCAGTAGTCCGACCGGGGTAGCGGGAGGGTACAATGAGCAGTTCTTC. This codes for CASSPTGVAGGYNEQFF.

The chain employs TRBV6-6 and TRBJ2-1, with 12 positions matching TRBD2. Looked up from germline, CDR1 is MNHNY and CDR2 is SVGAGI (reference sequence). With 6 bases clipped from V and 2 bases from J, the junction kept 14 bases outside the gene matches. CDR3 length equals 19 residues. CDR3 residues: CASSRTGLAGMETYNEQFF. CDR3 coding DNA: TGTGCCAGCAGCCGAACAGGACTAGCGGGAATGGAGACCTACAATGAGCAGTTCTTC.

This clone was seen a single time. The chain has TRBV24-1 and TRBJ2-7; 8 nucleotides align to TRBD1. Looked up from germline, CDR1 is KGHDR and CDR2 is SFDVKD. V was clipped by 5 bases and J by 6 bases; unmatched bases: 8. This CDR3 has 14 amino acids. CDR3: CATSGTDRAGEQYF. The CDR3 DNA is TGTGCCACCAGTGGCACGGACAGGGCGGGCGAGCAGTACTTC.

In nucleotides, the CDR3 is TGTGCCAGCAGGCTACAGGGGAAGCCCGACTACGAGCAGTACTTC. It encodes CASRLQGKPDYEQYF. V is TRBV27 and J is TRBJ2-7; 7 bases align to TRBD1. The CDR3 has 15 residues. Looked up from germline, CDR1 is MNHEY and CDR2 is SMNVEV (reference sequence). V was clipped by 6 bases and J by 3 bases; unmatched bases: 11.

The sample holds a few counts of this clone. V gene TRBV7-6 combines with J gene TRBJ1-4, with TRBD1 as a possible D gene (6 bases). With 5 bases removed from V and 4 bases from J, the gap between germline ends came to 17 bases. The CDR3 runs 16 residues. Germline CDR1 SGHVS, CDR2 FNYEAQ. CDR3 loop: CASSPTLGAGNEKLFF. CDR3 nucleotides: TGTGCCAGCAGCCCGACGTTGGGGGCGGGTAATGAAAAACTGTTTTTT.

The V and J genes are TRBV18 and TRBJ1-6; TRBD1 might be the D (6 bases). Germline V gene sequence: CDR1 KGHSH, CDR2 LQKENI. The CDR3 contains 15 residues. Trimming took off 6 bases at V and 6 bases at J, with 15 bases between the two ends. CDR3 in amino acids: CASSAREGGNSPLHF. CDR3 DNA: TGTGCCAGCTCCGCACGAGAAGGGGGTAATTCACCCCTCCACTTT.

This chain uses TRBV18 with TRBJ2-7; the match to TRBD2 covers 14 bases. Per germline, CDR1 KGHSH and CDR2 LQKENI. The CDR3 has 16 amino acids. V lost 3 bases and J lost 6; bases outside the gene matches: 7. For the CDR3, the DNA is TGTGCCAGCTCACCCCCGGGACTAGCGGGAGCTGGCGAGCAGTACTTC. Its protein product is CASSPPGLAGAGEQYF.

This clone has more than one count but fewer than ten. V and J are TRBV24-1 and TRBJ2-5; 12 nucleotides align to TRBD2. The CDR3 has 19 amino acids. V lost 4 bases, J lost 1 base, and 12 bases stayed unmatched. Looked up from germline, CDR1 is KGHDR and CDR2 is SFDVKD. The CDR3 loop reads CATSDLVTSGRHPQETQYF. The CDR3 DNA is TGTGCCACCAGTGACCTCGTTACTAGCGGGAGGCACCCCCAAGAGACCCAGTACTTC.

The V gene is TRBV27, the J gene TRBJ2-3; 8 bases line up with TRBD2. With 2 bases clipped from V and 6 bases from J, the junction kept 7 bases outside the gene matches. The V gene's germline CDR1 is MNHEY and CDR2 SMNVEV (reference sequence). The CDR3 totals 15 residues. Here the CDR3 DNA reads TGTGCCAGCAGTTTACAAACTAGCGGCAGCGATACGCAGTATTTT. The encoded protein is CASSLQTSGSDTQYF.